The 20 T cell receptor beta chains given below trace back to one sample, sequenced in a study of monozygotic twins with inflammatory bowel disease. For each CDR3 protein, TCRdb gives one entry from its re-call of the 5' RACE reads, without DNA. Across over 150,000 distinct CDR3 sequences, the top ten clones capture 2.4% of the sample. Sequencing was done on a sample of blood. All receptors derive from a human donor with ulcerative colitis or Crohn's disease, or a healthy co-twin of an affected twin (not recorded which).

The V call is TRBV7-9, the J call TRBJ2-7; as DNA is missing, the TRBD2 call by TCRdb cannot be tested. CDR1 and CDR2 (germline): SEHNR, FQNEAQ (reference sequence). This CDR3 is built from 16 residues. The CDR3 loop reads CASSLPTSGPDYEQYF.

The chain is built from TRBV6-4 and TRBJ2-5; TCRdb's D gene call, TRBD2, goes unchecked for lack of DNA. This CDR3 has 23 residues. From germline, CDR1 is MRHNA and CDR2 SNTAGT. The CDR3 reads CASSHGLPGDRRGLAEVQETQYF.

This chain uses TRBV9 with TRBJ2-5; without DNA, the TCRdb call of TRBD2 cannot be checked. The CDR3 runs 14 residues. The germline CDR1 and CDR2 sequences are SGDLS and YYNGEE. CDR3 protein: CASSVGGTSGTQYF.

The chain is built from TRBV4-1 and TRBJ2-7; as DNA is missing, the TRBD2 call by TCRdb cannot be tested. The germline gives CDR1 MGHRA, CDR2 YSYEKL. The CDR3 sequence is 15 residues long. CDR3 residues: CASSHTSGRPYEQYF.

V is TRBV20-1 and J is TRBJ2-3; TCRdb's D call, TRBD2, is unchecked because there is no DNA. There are 15 residues in the CDR3. The germline CDR1 and CDR2 sequences are DFQATT and SNEGSKA (reference sequence). CDR3: CSAILAGGLTDTQYF.

CDR3 region: CASRGLNTEAFF. The chain links TRBV27 to TRBJ1-1. The V gene's germline CDR1 is MNHEY and CDR2 SMNVEV (reference sequence). This CDR3 spans 12 amino acids.

CDR3 amino acids: CSAETGGDYEQYF. This chain joins TRBV20-1 and TRBJ2-7; as DNA is missing, the TRBD1 call by TCRdb cannot be tested. The CDR3 is 13 amino acids. Germline V gene data show CDR1 as DFQATT and CDR2 as SNEGSKA (reference sequence).

The chain is built from TRBV29-1 and TRBJ2-7; TCRdb's D gene call, TRBD2, goes unchecked for lack of DNA. This CDR3 has 15 residues. Germline V lookup: CDR1 SQVTM, CDR2 ANQGSEA. The CDR3 loop is CSVEGGSGPLDEQYF.

The chain uses TRBV30 and TRBJ1-1. This CDR3 region has 12 residues. Germline-derived CDR1 and CDR2 are GTSNPN and SVGIG (reference sequence). The CDR3 loop reads CAWSVSSPEAFF. The entire variable domain, with the rest obtained from reference TRBV30 and TRBJ1-1, is as follows: SQTIHQWPATLVQPVGSPLSLECTVEGTSNPNLYWYRQAAGRGLQLLFYSVGIGQISSEVPQNLSASRPQDRQFILSSKKLLLSDSGFYLCAWSVSSPEAFFGQGTRLTVV.

The chain uses TRBV7-9 and TRBJ1-2. Germline-derived CDR1 and CDR2 are SEHNR and FQNEAQ (reference sequence). The CDR3 is 15 residues long. The CDR3 sequence: CAGSLALEPNYGYTF.

The chain links TRBV5-1 to TRBJ2-5. Germline V lookup: CDR1 SGHRS, CDR2 YFSETQ. This CDR3 contains 16 residues. The CDR3 region is CASSLEVTRPAETQYF.

V and J are TRBV20-1 and TRBJ1-1; TCRdb names TRBD1, which stays unverified in the absence of DNA. CDR1 is DFQATT, CDR2 SNEGSKA, per germline (reference sequence). CDR3 length: 14 residues. CDR3 region: CSANRGGTDTEAFF.

This sequence joins TRBV27 and TRBJ1-5; TCRdb proposes TRBD1, but this gene call is untestable without DNA. Germline CDR1 is MNHEY and CDR2 is SMNVEV (reference sequence). This CDR3 spans 16 amino acids. CDR3 residues: CASSLEGTGGDQPQHF.

This sequence joins TRBV28 and TRBJ1-3. The CDR3 contains 14 residues. The V gene's germline CDR1 is MDHEN and CDR2 SYDVKM. The CDR3 spells CASSSPGLGNTIYF.

The chain's CDR3 is CASSPDRGRVSNQPQHF. The chain combines TRBV27 with TRBJ1-5; as DNA is missing, the TRBD1 call by TCRdb cannot be tested. In germline, CDR1 is MNHEY, CDR2 SMNVEV (reference sequence). The CDR3 loop spans 17 amino acids.

The genes are TRBV6-2 or TRBV6-3 and TRBJ2-1; the D gene TCRdb calls, TRBD2, cannot be checked with no DNA. Germline CDR1 is MNHEY and CDR2 is SVGEGT. This CDR3 spans 16 amino acids. CDR3 sequence: CASSSPSSGISGEQFF.

The chain joins TRBV11-2 to TRBJ1-6; TCRdb reports TRBD1, a call that lacks DNA to check it against. The CDR3 has 18 amino acids. CDR1 SGHAT and CDR2 FQNNGV come from the germline V gene. The CDR3 spells CASSSYMGPYEDHSPLHF.

The chain recombines TRBV6-5 with TRBJ2-7; TCRdb calls TRBD1, which cannot be checked without DNA. The germline V gene encodes CDR1 MNHEY and CDR2 SVGAGI. This CDR3 comprises 16 residues. The CDR3 is CASSYRTGWDPYEQYF.

The rearrangement joins TRBV7-2 to TRBJ2-5; TCRdb outputs TRBD1, but without DNA this stays unchecked. CDR1 is SGHTA and CDR2 is FQGNSA in the germline V gene. The CDR3 has 15 residues. The CDR3: CASSLAGGWEETQYF.

J is TRBJ2-1 and V is TRBV15. CDR3 length: 17 amino acids. The germline V gene has CDR1 LNHNV and CDR2 YYDKDF (reference sequence). CDR3 in amino acids: CATSREFGQDAYNEQFF.